Listed below are T cell receptor beta chains from one sample, sequenced in a study of human T cells and chemical hapten exposure. MiXCR, applied by TCRdb to the RACE reads, yields one record per CDR3 protein. The sample holds some 38,000 distinct CDR3 sequences, 6% to 7% seen once. The source was whole blood, collected in connection with sensitization to the hapten diphenylcyclopropenone (DPC). These receptors were collected from a woman in her thirties with alopecia areata. Some clones in this sample may be carry-over from other donors' samples. Each CDR3 is given with its conserved first and last residue. Fields, in order: CDR3 DNA, CDR3 protein, J gene, D gene, V gene, clone size. D genes are given only for firm matches. Rows give clone size only sometimes, using once, few, many, or a class for an expanded clone.

DNA: TGTGCCAGCAGCTTACTAGAGGGCGGCTATGGCTACACCTTC; CDR3: CASSLLEGGYGYTF; J: TRBJ1-2; D: -; V: TRBV7-9; size: -
DNA: TGTGCCAGCAGCTTATCCAGGCATGGGGCCAACGTCCTGACTTTC; CDR3: CASSLSRHGANVLTF; J: TRBJ2-6; D: -; V: TRBV11-1; size: few
DNA: TGTGCCAGCAGCTCCCAGGCGCTGGTAGAGACCCAGTACTTC; CDR3: CASSSQALVETQYF; J: TRBJ2-5; D: -; V: TRBV6-6; size: -
DNA: TGCAGCGTTGAAGGATTCAATTTAGATCCCGAGCAGTACTTC; CDR3: CSVEGFNLDPEQYF; J: TRBJ2-7; D: -; V: TRBV29-1; size: -
DNA: TGTGCCAGCAGCTTAGGGGGAGCGGGTTGGCCCGGCGAGCAGTACTTC; CDR3: CASSLGGAGWPGEQYF; J: TRBJ2-7; D: -; V: TRBV7-2; size: -
DNA: TGCAGTGCTAGAGATATCAGGAGCTCCTACGAGCAGTACTTC; CDR3: CSARDIRSSYEQYF; J: TRBJ2-7; D: -; V: TRBV20-1; size: few
DNA: TGTGCCAGCAGCTCGCCGTCGGGGCTAGCGGTAAATGAGCAGTTCTTC; CDR3: CASSSPSGLAVNEQFF; J: TRBJ2-1; D: TRBD2; V: TRBV7-2; size: few
DNA: TGTGCCAGCAGTTTATCTAGACGGAACTATGGCTACACCTTC; CDR3: CASSLSRRNYGYTF; J: TRBJ1-2; D: -; V: TRBV27; size: few
DNA: TGTGCCAGCAGCCCTATCGGGGGTTCCTACGAGCAGTACTTC; CDR3: CASSPIGGSYEQYF; J: TRBJ2-7; D: -; V: TRBV7-2; size: many
DNA: TGTGCCAGCAGCCTGGACAGGTCCTACGAGCAGTACTTC; CDR3: CASSLDRSYEQYF; J: TRBJ2-7; D: TRBD1; V: TRBV6-6; size: few
DNA: TGTGCCATCAGTGAGGAGGTGACCGGCTCCTACAATGAGCAGTTCTTC; CDR3: CAISEEVTGSYNEQFF; J: TRBJ2-1; D: -; V: TRBV10-3; size: many
DNA: TGTGCCACCAGTGATCGGAACACTGAAGCTTTCTTT; CDR3: CATSDRNTEAFF; J: TRBJ1-1; D: -; V: TRBV24-1; size: few
DNA: TGTGCCACCCGCGTGTTCACAGATACGCAGTATTTT; CDR3: CATRVFTDTQYF; J: TRBJ2-3; D: -; V: TRBV28; size: many
DNA: TGTGCCAGCAGCCAAAACCCCACCATCGGGGATACGCAGTATTTT; CDR3: CASSQNPTIGDTQYF; J: TRBJ2-3; D: -; V: TRBV3-1; size: -
DNA: TGCAGTGCTAGCTCAGCTTTGAACACTGAAGCTTTCTTT; CDR3: CSASSALNTEAFF; J: TRBJ1-1; D: -; V: TRBV20-1; size: many
DNA: TGTGCCATCACCAATAGCGGGGGTTCCTACGAGCAGTACTTC; CDR3: CAITNSGGSYEQYF; J: TRBJ2-7; D: TRBD2; V: TRBV10-3; size: few
DNA: TGTGCCAGCAGCTTGGGACGGAATAATTCACCCCTCCACTTT; CDR3: CASSLGRNNSPLHF; J: TRBJ1-6; D: -; V: TRBV11-2; size: medium-sized
DNA: TGCAGCGTGGGGACCGGACAGGGAGCGAACTATGGCTACACCTTC; CDR3: CSVGTGQGANYGYTF; J: TRBJ1-2; D: TRBD1; V: TRBV29-1; size: -
DNA: TGTGCCAGCAGTTTCGGGGACGGATCCTACGAGCAGTACTTC; CDR3: CASSFGDGSYEQYF; J: TRBJ2-7; D: -; V: TRBV28; size: few
DNA: TGTGCCAGCAGCATAAGGGAGGGCCCGATTGTAAACACTGAAGCTTTCTTT; CDR3: CASSIREGPIVNTEAFF; J: TRBJ1-1; D: -; V: TRBV21-1; size: -
DNA: TGTGCCAGCAGCCATGAGCCGGGACAGGGATCCGGGGAGCTGTTTTTT; CDR3: CASSHEPGQGSGELFF; J: TRBJ2-2; D: TRBD1; V: TRBV7-9; size: -
DNA: TGTGCCAGCAGCCAAGGCCTTATGGATACGCAGTATTTT; CDR3: CASSQGLMDTQYF; J: TRBJ2-3; D: -; V: TRBV14; size: -
DNA: TGTGCCAGCAGCTTAGCGGATCGACAGTCCCCGGCCTTC; CDR3: CASSLADRQSPAF; J: TRBJ1-2; D: -; V: TRBV11-1; size: -
DNA: TGTGCCAGCAGCCAAGCCTGGGATAGCGGGGGAGGGACCCAGTACTTC; CDR3: CASSQAWDSGGGTQYF; J: TRBJ2-5; D: TRBD2; V: TRBV3-1; size: many
DNA: TGCAGCGTCGACGGACAGGGCTACGAGCAGTACTTC; CDR3: CSVDGQGYEQYF; J: TRBJ2-7; D: TRBD1; V: TRBV29-1; size: many
DNA: TGTGCCAGCAGTTTTTGGCTTAATTCACCCCTCCACTTT; CDR3: CASSFWLNSPLHF; J: TRBJ1-6; D: -; V: TRBV12-3/TRBV12-4; size: -
DNA: TGTGCCAGCAGCTCCGGAGGGGATCAGCCCCAGCATTTT; CDR3: CASSSGGDQPQHF; J: TRBJ1-5; D: -; V: TRBV7-9; size: many
DNA: TGTGCCAGCAGTGACCGCCCCCGGCTGAACACTGAAGCTTTCTTT; CDR3: CASSDRPRLNTEAFF; J: TRBJ1-1; D: -; V: TRBV12-3/TRBV12-4; size: -
DNA: TGTGCCAGCAGCCTACTAGGCGGCACAGATACGCAGTATTTT; CDR3: CASSLLGGTDTQYF; J: TRBJ2-3; D: -; V: TRBV7-9; size: many
DNA: TGCAGTGCTAGGAAACAGAGGGCCGATAATGAAAAACTGTTTTTT; CDR3: CSARKQRADNEKLFF; J: TRBJ1-4; D: -; V: TRBV20-1; size: -
DNA: TGTGCCAGCAGCACCCACAGGGAGTACGAGCAGTACTTC; CDR3: CASSTHREYEQYF; J: TRBJ2-7; D: -; V: TRBV11-2; size: -
DNA: TGCAGCGTTGGTGGAAATGGAGCGCAGCCCCAGCATTTT; CDR3: CSVGGNGAQPQHF; J: TRBJ1-5; D: -; V: TRBV29-1; size: few
DNA: TGTGCCAGCAGTTCTTACAGTCAGCCCCAGCATTTT; CDR3: CASSSYSQPQHF; J: TRBJ1-5; D: -; V: TRBV6-2/TRBV6-3; size: many
DNA: TGTGCCAGCAGTCCGCCGCGGGGGCCCCAGCATTTT; CDR3: CASSPPRGPQHF; J: TRBJ1-5; D: -; V: TRBV28; size: many
DNA: TGCAGTGCTAAACAGGGGGCCTCCTACGAGCAGTACTTC; CDR3: CSAKQGASYEQYF; J: TRBJ2-7; D: TRBD1; V: TRBV20-1; size: -
DNA: TGTGCCAGCAGCTTAGACGTTAGACAGCCCCAGCATTTT; CDR3: CASSLDVRQPQHF; J: TRBJ1-5; D: -; V: TRBV7-8; size: many
DNA: TGTGCCAGCAGCGATACAGCCTATAATTCACCCCTCCACTTT; CDR3: CASSDTAYNSPLHF; J: TRBJ1-6; D: -; V: TRBV27; size: many
DNA: TGTGCCAGCAGCGTAACACCCAGAATCTCTGGGGCCAACGTCCTGACTTTC; CDR3: CASSVTPRISGANVLTF; J: TRBJ2-6; D: -; V: TRBV9; size: many
DNA: TGTGCCAGCAGTCCTAGGACGGTTGAAAAACTGTTTTTT; CDR3: CASSPRTVEKLFF; J: TRBJ1-4; D: -; V: TRBV27; size: many
DNA: TGTGCCAGCAGGGGGCGTGGGGCCGCAGGGGAGATAGGGCCCCAGCATTTT; CDR3: CASRGRGAAGEIGPQHF; J: TRBJ1-5; D: -; V: TRBV12-3/TRBV12-4; size: -
DNA: TGTGCCAGCTCACCGGGGACACCTAGCACAGATACGCAGTATTTT; CDR3: CASSPGTPSTDTQYF; J: TRBJ2-3; D: -; V: TRBV18; size: few
DNA: TGTGCCAGCAGTTTCTGGAGCAATGAGCAGTTCTTC; CDR3: CASSFWSNEQFF; J: TRBJ2-1; D: -; V: TRBV12-3/TRBV12-4; size: many
DNA: TGTGCCACCAGCGAGACGGACGAGCTGTTTTTT; CDR3: CATSETDELFF; J: TRBJ2-2; D: -; V: TRBV15; size: many
DNA: TGTGCCGTCCGACAGGAACTTCATTCACCCCTCCACTTT; CDR3: CAVRQELHSPLHF; J: TRBJ1-6; D: -; V: TRBV10-3; size: many
DNA: TGTGCCAGCAGCTTATTACCGAACACCGGGGAGCTGTTTTTT; CDR3: CASSLLPNTGELFF; J: TRBJ2-2; D: -; V: TRBV7-3; size: -
DNA: TGCAGTGCTAGAGTAGGGACTTCTCAGGCCTACGAGCAGTACTTC; CDR3: CSARVGTSQAYEQYF; J: TRBJ2-7; D: -; V: TRBV20-1; size: -
DNA: TGTGCCAGCAGCCCATTCGCCACAGATACGCAGTATTTT; CDR3: CASSPFATDTQYF; J: TRBJ2-3; D: -; V: TRBV7-2; size: many
DNA: TGCAGTGCTAGAGATCAGGGGATGAACACTGAAGCTTTCTTT; CDR3: CSARDQGMNTEAFF; J: TRBJ1-1; D: -; V: TRBV20-1; size: many
DNA: TGTGCCAGTAGGCCCGGGGGTGGCACTGAAGCTTTCTTT; CDR3: CASRPGGGTEAFF; J: TRBJ1-1; D: -; V: TRBV19; size: few
DNA: TGTGCTAGCAGCGCCCGGACAGGGGGAACCGGGGAGCTGTTTTTT; CDR3: CASSARTGGTGELFF; J: TRBJ2-2; D: TRBD1; V: TRBV7-7; size: many
DNA: TGTGCCAGCAGTCGCACAGGGGCTGGGGCCAACGTCCTGACTTTC; CDR3: CASSRTGAGANVLTF; J: TRBJ2-6; D: TRBD1; V: TRBV28; size: few
DNA: TGCGCCAGCAGCTCGGACATCTCGAACACTGAAGCTTTCTTT; CDR3: CASSSDISNTEAFF; J: TRBJ1-1; D: -; V: TRBV5-1; size: -
DNA: TGTGCCAGCTCACCACAGGCCAGGAATTCACCCCTCCACTTT; CDR3: CASSPQARNSPLHF; J: TRBJ1-6; D: -; V: TRBV18; size: many